The 7 T cell receptor beta chains reported below all come from one sample, sequenced in a study of graft-versus-host responses after intestinal transplantation. TCRdb's copy holds only in-frame clones and misses some; the assay was immunoSEQ multiplex PCR. The sample has about 35,000 clones; more than 85% are singletons. No antigens are known for them. The specimen was unstimulated CD8+ T cells sorted from spleen or lymph node cells, collected before transplant. The receptors here all came from a human donor who was the organ donor for an intestinal transplant.

The chain couples TRBV28 to TRBJ1-6; possible D gene TRBD1, 5 bases. V shed 4 bases and J shed 8 bases, with 18 bases lying between them. The CDR3 covers 16 residues. CDR1 and CDR2 from the germline V gene are MDHEN and SYDVKM. CDR3 bases: TGTGCCAGCAGTTCCCCTGGGGGTACTGCGGATTCACCCCTCCACTTT. It specifies CASSSPGGTADSPLHF.

The chain combines TRBV11-2 with TRBJ2-1, with 7 positions matching TRBD2. This CDR3 spans 14 amino acids. V lost 4 bases, J lost 10 bases, and 10 bases stayed unmatched. Germline CDR1 reads SGHAT; CDR2 reads FQNNGV. For the CDR3, the DNA is TGTGCCAGCAGCTCAGGGTTAGCGGGCCGGGAGCAGTTCTTC. Translated: CASSSGLAGREQFF.

The V and J genes are TRBV6-5 and TRBJ2-5, with unresolved D. The CDR3 has 14 amino acids. CDR1 and CDR2 from the germline V gene are MNHEY and SVGAGI. The V end was cut by 2 bases, the J end by 7 bases, with 14 bases between. This CDR3 reads CASSYRLALRTQYF. The CDR3 nucleotides read TGTGCCAGCAGTTACAGACTCGCTTTACGGACCCAGTACTTC.

This chain joins TRBV10-2 and TRBJ2-5, with 7 bases lining up with TRBD2. The CDR3 totals 17 residues. The V segment lost 7 bases and the J segment 5 bases; nucleotides outside the gene matches: 19. Looked up from germline, CDR1 is WSHSY and CDR2 is SAAADI. Here the CDR3 DNA reads TGCGCCAGCATCCGGGGAAACGGGAGGCGTTTATCGGAGACCCAGTACTTC. Protein product: CASIRGNGRRLSETQYF.

V is TRBV5-5 and J is TRBJ2-3; 11 bases line up with TRBD2. Germline V gene sequence: CDR1 SGHKS, CDR2 YYEKEE (reference sequence). The CDR3 sequence is 17 residues long. The ends lost 7 bases at V and 2 bases at J; junction bases unmatched: 12. Here the CDR3 reads CASYPGLAAISTDTQYF. CDR3 sequence (DNA): TGTGCCAGCTATCCGGGACTAGCGGCCATATCCACAGATACGCAGTATTTT.

J is TRBJ1-1 and V is TRBV4-3; 7 nucleotides match TRBD1. The V segment lost 0 bases and the J segment 6 bases; nucleotides outside the gene matches: 10. The CDR3 sequence is 16 residues long. Per the germline V gene, CDR1 is LGHNA and CDR2 is YSLEER. CDR3 DNA: TGCGCCAGCAGCCAAGAAATAGGGGGCGGTGGAGCTGAAGCTTTCTTT. Translated, it gives CASSQEIGGGGAEAFF.

This clone was counted between two and nine times. The chain employs TRBV19 and TRBJ1-4; the D gene is possibly TRBD1 (6 bases). The CDR3 sequence is 11 residues long. V was trimmed by 5 bases and J by 14 bases, leaving 12 bases between them. Germline CDR1 is LNHDA and CDR2 is SQIVND (reference sequence). The CDR3 nucleotides are TGTGCCAGTAGTTTTGGACAGATCCTGTTTTTT. Translation gives CASSFGQILFF.